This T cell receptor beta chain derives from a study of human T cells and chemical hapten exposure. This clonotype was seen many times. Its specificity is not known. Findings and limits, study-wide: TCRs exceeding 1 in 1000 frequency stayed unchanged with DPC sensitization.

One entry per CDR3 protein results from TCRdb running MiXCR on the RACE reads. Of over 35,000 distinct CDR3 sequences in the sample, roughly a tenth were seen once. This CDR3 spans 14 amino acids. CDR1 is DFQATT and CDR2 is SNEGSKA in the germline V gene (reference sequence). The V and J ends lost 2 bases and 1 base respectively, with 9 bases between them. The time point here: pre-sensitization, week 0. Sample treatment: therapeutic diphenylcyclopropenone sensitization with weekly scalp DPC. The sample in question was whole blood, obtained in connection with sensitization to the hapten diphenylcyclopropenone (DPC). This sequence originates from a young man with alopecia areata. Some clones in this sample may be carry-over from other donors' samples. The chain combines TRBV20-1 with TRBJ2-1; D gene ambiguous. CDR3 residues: CSARQVFSYNEQFF. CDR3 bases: TGCAGTGCTAGACAAGTCTTTTCCTACAATGAGCAGTTCTTC.